Listed below are T cell receptor beta chains from one sample, sequenced in a study of breast tumors, draining lymph nodes, adjacent tissues. TCRdb processed the multiplex PCR reads anew with MiXCR; each CDR3 protein has one entry. The sample carries 150,000 to 200,000 distinct CDR3 sequences, about 34% recorded once. The sequenced sample consisted of axillary lymph node tissue. The receptors were gathered from a female donor with breast cancer. Some clones in this sample may be carry-over from other donors' samples. Both conserved end residues are part of each CDR3. Not every row has a clone size; where given, it reads once, few, many or a size class.

size	V	J	length	CDR3
few	TRBV5-4	TRBJ1-2	13	CANSSDRAKGYTF
many	TRBV5-1	TRBJ2-7	15	CASSLEGGILYEQYF
many	TRBV6-1	TRBJ1-4	11	CASNLAGKLFF
NA	TRBV20-1	TRBJ2-7	14	CSARASSRPYEQYF
NA	TRBV29-1	TRBJ1-2	15	CSVGGAGGAGYGYTF
NA	TRBV6-1	TRBJ2-1	15	CASGTSGRPLNEQFF
many	TRBV3-1	TRBJ2-7	12	CASSQVEDEQYF
many	TRBV11-2	TRBJ1-6	15	CASSQTTGGNSPLHF
many	TRBV9	TRBJ2-7	14	CASSHQVGAEEQYF
NA	TRBV14	TRBJ2-3	15	CASSQAGTGEDTQYF
NA	TRBV19	TRBJ2-7	12	CASSGDNYEQYF